This is a list of T cell receptor beta chains from one sample in a study of blood T cell repertoires in COVID-19. Produced via immunoSEQ multiplex PCR; TCRdb's table is partial and in-frame only. Seen here are 140,000 to 150,000 clones, approximately 80% observed once, and the top ten hold under 15%. The sequencing input was peripheral blood. These receptors came from a man between 60 and 75 years old with active or convalescent COVID-19. Each CDR3 is given with its conserved first and last residue. The order of the fields is V gene, CDR3 length, D gene, CDR3 protein. D genes are given only for firm matches.

V gene: TRBV9; CDR3 length: 16; D gene: .; CDR3 protein: CASSVGGHSSGNTIYF
V gene: TRBV11-2; CDR3 length: 12; D gene: TRBD1; CDR3 protein: CASSPGGIEAFF
V gene: TRBV29-1; CDR3 length: 13; D gene: TRBD1; CDR3 protein: CSVIRQGASEAFF
V gene: TRBV9; CDR3 length: 14; D gene: .; CDR3 protein: CASSALEGAGELFF
V gene: TRBV7-2; CDR3 length: 14; D gene: .; CDR3 protein: CASSPRGSNYGYTF
V gene: TRBV3-1/TRBV3-2; CDR3 length: 14; D gene: .; CDR3 protein: CASSQVGGSYEQYF
V gene: TRBV7-2; CDR3 length: 16; D gene: .; CDR3 protein: CASSLGGPGGTTEAFF
V gene: TRBV5-8; CDR3 length: 16; D gene: .; CDR3 protein: CASSLGIKRGNTEAFF
V gene: TRBV18; CDR3 length: 13; D gene: .; CDR3 protein: CASSPPEVDTQYF
V gene: TRBV5-1; CDR3 length: 15; D gene: TRBD2; CDR3 protein: CASRLLALSNGELFF
V gene: TRBV30; CDR3 length: 14; D gene: .; CDR3 protein: CAWSSGTPNSPLHF
V gene: TRBV3-1/TRBV3-2; CDR3 length: 15; D gene: TRBD1; CDR3 protein: CASSQRQGAGTEAFF
V gene: TRBV30; CDR3 length: 17; D gene: TRBD2; CDR3 protein: CAWRGGSIDLTSDTQYF